A single sample gave rise to the 13 T cell receptor beta chains below, sequenced in a study of cytomegalovirus exposure and HLA in healthy donors. PCR primers comprised 60 Vbeta and 13 Jbeta primers. Data came from immunoSEQ multiplex PCR; TCRdb stores just in-frame clones and leaves some out. The sample shows roughly 180,000 clones, around 75% of them seen only once. Sequenced: PBMCs. The receptor source for this set is a woman aged 25-40 years in good health and CMV-seropositive.

This chain connects TRBV28 to TRBJ2-5, with TRBD1 matching over 7 bases. The J call may be mistaken, given a closer DNA end match to TRBJ2-7. The germline CDR1 and CDR2 sequences are MDHEN and SYDVKM. This CDR3 region has 14 residues. The CDR3 loop reads CASKGPGQSYEQYF. CDR3 nucleotide sequence: TGTGCCAGCAAGGGACCGGGACAGAGCTACGAGCAGTACTTC.

CDR3: CASSLGLGKNIQYF. As DNA, the CDR3 is TGTGCCAGCAGCCTGGGACTAGGCAAAAACATTCAGTACTTC. The chain employs TRBV5-4 and TRBJ2-4; 8 bases agree with TRBD2. CDR3 length equals 14 residues. CDR1 SGHNT and CDR2 YYREEE come from the germline V gene (reference sequence). J was trimmed by 3 bases and V by 4 bases; bases with no gene match: 3.

This clone was recorded once. The chain is built from TRBV28 and TRBJ1-4; D gene unclear. Germline V gene data show CDR1 as MDHEN and CDR2 as SYDVKM. Trimming shortened V by 3 bases and J by 4 bases, and 9 bases separated the two germline ends. The length of the CDR3 is 14 residues. The CDR3 DNA reads TGTGCCAGCAGTTTTTCGTCAGTTAATGAAAAACTGTTTTTT. As protein: CASSFSSVNEKLFF.

This sequence joins TRBV5-6 and TRBJ2-7; perhaps TRBD1 as D (5 bases). This CDR3 has 14 amino acids. The V gene lost 4 bases and the J gene lost 3 bases, with 14 bases spanning the gap. Germline V gives CDR1 SGHDT, CDR2 YYEEEE. Here the CDR3 DNA reads TGTGCCAGCAGCCCCTTGGGGCGAGTCTACGAGCAGTACTTC. This translates into CASSPLGRVYEQYF.

The chain carries TRBV7-9 and TRBJ2-1, with 8 bases identical to TRBD2. This CDR3 contains 17 residues. The ends lost 5 bases at V and 5 bases at J; junction bases unmatched: 14. Germline V CDR1 and CDR2: SEHNR, FQNEAQ (reference sequence). The CDR3 DNA reads TGTGCCAGCAGCCCTCGTAGGAGCGGGAGTATCGACAATGAGCAGTTCTTC. Encoded protein: CASSPRRSGSIDNEQFF.

This chain uses TRBV4-2 with TRBJ2-5, with unresolved D. In germline, CDR1 is LGHNA, CDR2 YNFKEQ. This CDR3 has 15 residues. With 0 bases removed from V and 2 bases from J, the gap between germline ends came to 10 bases. CDR3 sequence (DNA): TGTGCCAGCAGCCAAGAAGACTCGTTACAAGAGACCCAGTACTTC. Encoded protein: CASSQEDSLQETQYF.

This chain connects TRBV11-2 to TRBJ1-6; 8 nucleotides match TRBD1. The germline V gene has CDR1 SGHAT and CDR2 FQNNGV. The CDR3 consists of 14 residues. Unmatched junction bases numbered 4, after V lost 5 bases and J lost 7 bases. CDR3 loop: CASSDRQGNSPLHF. In nucleotides, the CDR3 is TGTGCCAGCAGCGACCGACAGGGGAATTCACCCCTCCACTTT.

The sample holds one count of this clone. Without the conserved terminal phenylalanine or tryptophan, this CDR3 likely stems from a read error. The chain couples TRBV10-2 to TRBJ2-7, with D hard to call. CDR1 is WSHSY and CDR2 is SAAADI in the germline V gene. The V and J ends lost 8 bases and 4 bases respectively, with 18 bases between them. The CDR3 consists of 14 residues. CDR3 region: CASRRSLTYYEQYS. In DNA form, the CDR3 reads TGCGCCAGCCGGCGGTCTTTGACTTATTACGAGCAGTACTCC.

The rearrangement joins TRBV15 to TRBJ2-1; weak D call: TRBD1 (5 bases). Germline V gives CDR1 LNHNV, CDR2 YYDKDF (reference sequence). The CDR3 contains 18 residues. V was pared by 0 bases and J by 0 bases, with 15 bases between. The CDR3 region has the DNA TGTGCCACCAGCAGAGAAAGCAGGACAATGTACTCCTACAATGAGCAGTTCTTC. Translating gives CATSRESRTMYSYNEQFF.

This sequence joins TRBV29-1 and TRBJ2-2, with 8 bases fitting TRBD1. Trimming cost V 1 base and J 6 bases; bases outside gene matches: 10. Germline V gene lookup returns CDR1 SQVTM and CDR2 ANQGSEA. The CDR3 sequence is 16 residues long. CDR3 sequence reads: CSVEAPPGGISGELFF. The CDR3 DNA follows: TGCAGCGTTGAAGCTCCCCCAGGGGGCATCTCCGGGGAGCTGTTTTTT.

This chain connects TRBV6-8 to TRBJ2-1; a weak D match, TRBD2 (5 bases). CDR1 MNHGY and CDR2 SAAAGT come from the germline V gene. Trimming cost V 7 bases and J 0 bases, with 34 bases left between them. The CDR3 consists of 22 residues. CDR3 sequence: CASTISRSLEDGRAGSYNEQFF. The CDR3 nucleotides read TGTGCCAGCACCATATCCAGGTCCTTGGAGGATGGTAGGGCGGGCTCCTACAATGAGCAGTTCTTC.

V gene TRBV6-5 combines with J gene TRBJ1-1, with D possibly matching TRBD1 (5 bases). This CDR3 spans 15 amino acids. In germline, CDR1 is MNHEY, CDR2 SVGAGI. Between the trimmed V and J ends, which lost 7 bases and 1 base, there was a span of 16 bases. The CDR3 loop is CASTQGDRTNTEAFF. The CDR3 DNA is TGTGCCAGCACCCAAGGAGACAGAACGAACACTGAAGCTTTCTTT.

The chain recombines TRBV19 with TRBJ1-5; possible D gene TRBD1, 6 bases. Germline V lookup: CDR1 LNHDA, CDR2 SQIVND (reference sequence). V lost 3 bases and J lost 5, with 14 bases in between. The CDR3 runs 15 residues. The CDR3 reads CASSISGTRYQPQHF. DNA for the CDR3: TGTGCCAGTAGTATCTCTGGGACACGATATCAGCCCCAGCATTTT.